Listed here are 16 T cell receptor beta chains from one sample, sequenced in a study of shared clonotypes between healthy human individuals. TCRdb's copy holds only in-frame clones and misses some; the assay was immunoSEQ multiplex PCR. The sample has millions of clones, 90% to 95% seen once. The sample taken for sequencing was naive CD4+ T cells sorted from blood. Subset denoted: CD45RA+ positively selected. These receptors all come from a young man in good health.

This clone has only one observation. This sequence joins TRBV6-1 and TRBJ2-7, with TRBD2 matching over 10 bases. This CDR3 has 15 residues. J lost 7 bases, V lost 5 bases, and 11 bases had no gene match. Germline assignment: CDR1 MNHNS and CDR2 SASEGT. The DNA of the CDR3 is TGTGCCAGCAGTTTTAATAGCGGGAGGCGAGGGGAGCAGTACTTC. Residues: CASSFNSGRRGEQYF.

The rearrangement uses TRBV6-6 and TRBJ1-2; possibly TRBD1 for D (5 bases). The germline V and J ends were trimmed by 8 bases and 0 bases, with 13 bases remaining between them. The germline gives CDR1 MNHNY, CDR2 SVGAGI (reference sequence). CDR3 size: 14 residues. CDR3 sequence: CASSQDGSNYGYTF. The CDR3 DNA follows: TGTGCCAGCTCACAGGACGGATCTAACTATGGCTACACCTTC.

J is TRBJ2-3 and V is TRBV7-3, with 8 bases fitting TRBD1. CDR1 is SGHTA and CDR2 is FQGTGA in the germline V gene. The CDR3 is made up of 16 amino acids. The V gene end was trimmed by 2 bases and the J gene end by 2 bases; junction bases not matched to a gene: 6. Here the CDR3 DNA reads TGTGCCAGCAGCTTAGGACAGGGAAGTTCCACAGATACGCAGTATTTT. This sequence encodes CASSLGQGSSTDTQYF. Looking up the rest from reference TRBV7-3 and TRBJ2-3 gives the full variable domain: GAGVSQTPSNKVTEKGKYVELRCDPISGHTALYWYRQSLGQGPEFLIYFQGTGAADDSGLPNDRFFAVRPEGSVSTLKIQRTERGDSAVYLCASSLGQGSSTDTQYFGPGTRLTVL.

The J gene is TRBJ2-7, the V gene TRBV9; the D gene is possibly TRBD2 (5 bases). Trimming took off 0 bases at V and 4 bases at J, with 14 bases between the two ends. Per germline, CDR1 SGDLS and CDR2 YYNGEE. The CDR3 totals 15 residues. The CDR3 DNA reads TGTGCCAGCAGCGTAGCTTTGGACTCCCCTTACGAGCAGTACTTC. It yields the protein CASSVALDSPYEQYF.

V is TRBV5-5 and J is TRBJ2-7; 7 bases match TRBD2. The ends lost 0 bases at V and 0 bases at J; junction bases unmatched: 3. The V gene's germline CDR1 is SGHKS and CDR2 YYEKEE (reference sequence). CDR3 length: 15 residues. The CDR3 region has the DNA TGTGCCAGCAGCTTGGGGCGGGGGTTCTCCTACGAGCAGTACTTC. Amino acids: CASSLGRGFSYEQYF. The variable domain in full, completed from reference TRBV5-5 and TRBJ2-7, reads DAGVTQSPTHLIKTRGQQVTLRCSPISGHKSVSWYQQVLGQGPQFIFQYYEKEERGRGNFPDRFSARQFPNYSSELNVNALLLGDSALYLCASSLGRGFSYEQYFGPGTRLTVT.

V gene TRBV19 combines with J gene TRBJ1-2; unclear D gene. The CDR3 totals 14 residues. Germline CDR1 reads LNHDA; CDR2 reads SQIVND (reference sequence). Trimming removed 3 bases from V and 6 bases from J, with 14 bases in between. The CDR3 loop is CASSMGFSVNGYTF. CDR3 DNA: TGTGCCAGTAGTATGGGGTTTTCGGTGAATGGCTACACCTTC. The variable domain in full, with the rest retrieved from reference TRBV19 and TRBJ1-2, is DGGITQSPKYLFRKEGQNVTLSCEQNLNHDAMYWYRQDPGQGLRLIYYSQIVNDFQKGDIAEGYSVSREKKESFPLTVTSAQKNPTAFYLCASSMGFSVNGYTFGSGTRLTVV.

The chain uses TRBV25-1 and TRBJ2-7; D might be TRBD1 (6 bases). CDR3 length: 14 residues. Germline CDR1 MGHDK, CDR2 SYGVNS. Trimming removed 4 bases at V and 8 bases at J, with 18 bases between. CDR3 amino acids: CASSGFGKGHKQYF. As DNA, the CDR3 is TGTGCCAGCAGTGGGTTTGGAAAGGGACATAAGCAGTACTTC.

The chain recombines TRBV28 with TRBJ2-2; no firm D call. CDR1 is MDHEN, CDR2 SYDVKM, per germline. V gave up 1 base and J gave up 7 bases, with 4 bases separating them. The CDR3 loop spans 12 amino acids. The CDR3 here is CASSLLVGELFF. The DNA for the CDR3 is TGTGCCAGCAGTTTATTGGTCGGGGAGCTGTTTTTT.

The chain recombines TRBV5-1 with TRBJ1-1, with D maybe TRBD1 (5 bases). V dropped 0 bases and J dropped 1 base, with 19 bases sitting between them. This CDR3 has 18 residues. Germline V lookup: CDR1 SGHRS, CDR2 YFSETQ. CDR3 nucleotide sequence: TGCGCCAGCAGCTTGGTTCAGGGAGCGCTAGGGCCGAACACTGAAGCTTTCTTT. Translating gives CASSLVQGALGPNTEAFF.

The rearrangement uses TRBV11-3 and TRBJ1-5; D is possibly TRBD1 (6 bases). V was shortened by 6 bases and J by 3 bases, with 9 bases between the two germline ends. Germline-derived CDR1 and CDR2 are SGHNT and YENEEA. This CDR3 spans 13 amino acids. The chain's CDR3 is CASRGQINQPQHF. The CDR3 DNA follows: TGTGCCAGCAGAGGACAGATCAATCAGCCCCAGCATTTT.

The chain combines TRBV5-8 with TRBJ2-3; TRBD1 aligns across 8 bases. Germline values: CDR1 SGHTS, CDR2 YDEGEE. V lost 3 bases to trimming and J lost 3 bases; unmatched junction nucleotides: 6. The CDR3 length is 15 residues. In DNA, the CDR3 is TGTGCCAGCAGCTCCGGACAGGGCGAGACAGATACGCAGTATTTT. Its protein is CASSSGQGETDTQYF.

In regard to this clone: The same CDR3 can be traced to other DNA sequences in this sample. The chain combines TRBV2 with TRBJ2-2, with D possibly TRBD2 on 5 matching bases. V gave up 2 bases and J gave up 6 bases, with 10 bases separating them. The CDR3 extends over 14 amino acids. Germline V gene data show CDR1 as SNHLY and CDR2 as FYNNEI. CDR3 in amino acids: CASSESGGSGELFF. In nucleotides, the CDR3 is TGTGCCAGCAGTGAATCCGGAGGCTCCGGGGAGCTGTTTTTT.

The chain recombines TRBV6-6 with TRBJ2-2, with no clear D. The CDR3 totals 15 residues. V gave up 6 bases and J gave up 6 bases, with 17 bases separating them. CDR1 is MNHNY and CDR2 is SVGAGI in the germline V gene (reference sequence). The DNA of the CDR3 is TGTGCCAGCAGCCCAGAAGGTTACCGGGCCGGGGAGCTGTTTTTT. As protein: CASSPEGYRAGELFF.

This clone was observed a few times. For the CDR3, the DNA is TGCAGCGTTGAGGGGACACTTTTGAACACTGAAGCTTTCTTT. It translates to CSVEGTLLNTEAFF. The J gene is TRBJ1-1, the V gene TRBV29-1, with D possibly TRBD1 on 6 matching bases. This CDR3 region has 14 residues. Per the germline V gene, CDR1 is SQVTM and CDR2 is ANQGSEA. Trimming stripped 3 bases from V and 0 bases from J, with 11 bases between.

CDR3 DNA sequence: TGTGCCAGCAGCTTCCCACTGGGGACAGGGGGCTCCGGGGAGCTGTTTTTT. Translated: CASSFPLGTGGSGELFF. The chain is built from TRBV5-4 and TRBJ2-2; the match to TRBD1 covers 12 bases. This CDR3 is 17 amino acids long. Germline V lookup: CDR1 SGHNT, CDR2 YYREEE (reference sequence). J gave up 6 bases and V 2 bases, and 8 bases lay outside the gene matches.

The chain combines TRBV10-3 with TRBJ1-3, with TRBD1 identical over 7 bases. J lost 1 base, V lost 10 bases, and 13 bases had no gene match. Germline-derived CDR1 and CDR2 are ENHRY and SYGVKD. This CDR3 contains 16 residues. The CDR3 here is CATTLPGQKSGNTIYF. In nucleotides, the CDR3 is TGTGCCACCACCTTGCCGGGACAGAAGTCTGGAAACACCATATATTTT.